Listed below are T cell receptor beta chains from one sample, sequenced in a study of cytomegalovirus exposure and HLA in healthy donors. This table comes from immunoSEQ multiplex PCR, and its TCRdb copy is limited to in-frame clones, with some not included. The sample carries more than 150,000 clones, just over 75% recorded once. Sequenced material: PBMCs. The receptors shown here come from a man aged 35-49 years in good health and CMV-seronegative. Both conserved end residues are part of each CDR3. A D gene is named only where the DNA matches it firmly. Size is stated for part of the rows, as once, few or many counts, or as a class when the clone is expanded.

J gene	clone size	V gene	D gene	CDR3 protein	CDR3 DNA
TRBJ2-1	.	TRBV5-4	.	CASSLAPDSREQFF	TGTGCCAGCAGCTTGGCCCCAGATTCCCGTGAGCAGTTCTTC
TRBJ2-7	.	TRBV2	TRBD1	CASSYGTGGTYEQYF	TGTGCCAGCAGCTACGGGACAGGGGGAACCTACGAGCAGTACTTC
TRBJ1-5	once	TRBV27	.	CASSLSSYSNQPQHF	TGTGCCAGCAGTTTATCCAGTTATAGCAATCAGCCCCAGCATTTT
TRBJ2-1	.	TRBV6-5	TRBD2	CASRLSGSDEQFF	TGTGCCAGCAGATTGAGCGGGAGCGATGAGCAGTTCTTC
TRBJ1-5	.	TRBV7-2	TRBD1	CASSLSGTGKSNQPQHF	TGTGCCAGCAGCTTAAGCGGGACAGGGAAAAGCAATCAGCCCCAGCATTTT
TRBJ2-3	.	TRBV7-9	.	CASSLGVLESTDTQYF	TGTGCCAGCAGCTTAGGAGTGTTGGAGAGCACAGATACGCAGTATTTT
TRBJ1-2	.	TRBV20-1	.	CSASPPNGYTF	TGCAGTGCTAGTCCCCCTAATGGCTACACCTTC
TRBJ1-2	.	TRBV7-8	.	CASSYGLTYTNYGYTF	TGTGCCAGCAGTTACGGACTTACCTATACTAACTATGGCTACACCTTC
TRBJ2-3	.	TRBV19	TRBD1	CASSGTGADTQYF	TGTGCCAGTAGTGGGACAGGGGCAGATACGCAGTATTTT
TRBJ1-2	.	TRBV7-9	TRBD1	CASSLLNRDREGNGYTF	TGTGCCAGCAGCTTGCTGAACCGGGACAGGGAAGGAAATGGCTACACCTTC
TRBJ2-4	.	TRBV5-1	TRBD2	CASSLLAGLAKNIQYF	TGCGCCAGCAGCCTACTAGCGGGACTAGCCAAAAACATTCAGTACTTC
TRBJ2-1	.	TRBV28	.	CASSLSINEQFF	TGTGCCAGCAGTTTATCTATCAATGAGCAGTTCTTC
TRBJ2-2	.	TRBV27	.	CASARSPLNTGELFF	TGTGCCAGCGCGCGATCGCCTTTGAACACCGGGGAGCTGTTTTTT
TRBJ2-3	.	TRBV28	TRBD2	CASSLVRLAGGGTDTQYF	TGTGCCAGCAGTTTAGTGAGACTAGCGGGAGGTGGGACAGATACGCAGTATTTT
TRBJ2-5	.	TRBV27	TRBD2	CASSLLAAQETQYF	TGTGCCAGCAGTTTACTAGCGGCCCAAGAGACCCAGTACTTC
TRBJ2-3	few	TRBV7-9	TRBD2	CSSSELAGVTDTQYF	TGTTCCAGCAGCGAACTAGCGGGAGTCACCGATACGCAGTATTTT
TRBJ2-3	.	TRBV9	TRBD2	CASSPHLIAGATDTQYF	TGTGCCAGCAGCCCCCACTTAATAGCGGGGGCCACAGATACGCAGTATTTT
TRBJ2-7	.	TRBV7-2	TRBD2	CASSSQAGTSCEQYF	TGTGCCAGCAGCTCTCAAGCGGGGACCTCCTGCGAGCAGTACTTC